These 8 T cell receptor beta chains share one sample of origin, sequenced in a study of T cell responses to AZD1222 COVID-19 vaccine. The table came from immunoSEQ multiplex PCR; TCRdb's copy has only in-frame clones and leaves some out. The sample records about 35,000 clones, 80% to 90% being singletons. Sequenced here: peripheral blood, sampled 28 days after the second AZD1222 dose. These TCRs come from an adult who received the AZD1222 COVID-19 vaccine.

The genes are TRBV7-2 and TRBJ2-3; D may correspond to TRBD1 or TRBD2 (5 bases each). V lost 3 bases and J lost 0, with 10 bases in between. Looked up from germline, CDR1 is SGHTA and CDR2 is FQGNSA. The CDR3 spans 15 residues. CDR3 amino acids: CASSLGTLSTDTQYF. In DNA, the CDR3 is TGTGCCAGCAGCTTGGGGACCCTAAGCACAGATACGCAGTATTTT. The entire variable domain, with the rest obtained from reference TRBV7-2 and TRBJ2-3, is as follows: GAGVSQSPSNKVTEKGKDVELRCDPISGHTALYWYRQSLGQGLEFLIYFQGNSAPDKSGLPSDRFSAERTGGSVSTLTIQRTQQEDSAVYLCASSLGTLSTDTQYFGPGTRLTVL.

The chain couples TRBV7-2 to TRBJ2-7; a possible D gene is TRBD2 (5 bases). The CDR3 runs 14 residues. The germline V gene has CDR1 SGHTA and CDR2 FQGNSA. Trimming removed 0 bases from V and 4 bases from J, with 10 bases in between. The DNA of the CDR3 is TGTGCCAGCAGCTTAGCGGATACGGGGTACGAGCAGTACTTC. It specifies CASSLADTGYEQYF. Filled out from reference TRBV7-2 and TRBJ2-7, the complete variable domain reads GAGVSQSPSNKVTEKGKDVELRCDPISGHTALYWYRQSLGQGLEFLIYFQGNSAPDKSGLPSDRFSAERTGGSVSTLTIQRTQQEDSAVYLCASSLADTGYEQYFGPGTRLTVT.

The gene calls are TRBV3-1 (or the pseudogene TRBV3-2) and TRBJ2-2, with no clear D. The V end lost 3 bases, the J end lost 6 bases, and 8 bases lay between the germline ends. The CDR3 is 13 amino acids. Germline V gives CDR1 LGHDT, CDR2 YNNKEL (reference sequence). The CDR3 spells CASSQDVPGELFF. The DNA of the CDR3 is TGTGCCAGCAGCCAGGATGTCCCCGGGGAGCTGTTTTTT.

The chain uses TRBV11-2 and TRBJ2-2; TRBD1 or TRBD2 may be the D gene (5 bases each). Germline V CDR1 and CDR2: SGHAT, FQNNGV. The CDR3 sequence is 17 residues long. Trimming took 5 bases from V and 6 from J, leaving 22 bases between them. CDR3: CASSTLRGRLTAGELFF. For the CDR3, the DNA is TGTGCCAGCAGCACCCTCCGGGGCCGCTTGACGGCCGGGGAGCTGTTTTTT.

The table lists this clone with a few counts. The chain is built from TRBV9 and TRBJ2-5, with 12 bases identical to TRBD1. This CDR3 contains 15 residues. V was clipped by 4 bases and J by 4 bases; unmatched bases: 5. CDR1 is SGDLS and CDR2 is YYNGEE in the germline V gene. As DNA, the CDR3 is TGTGCCAGCAGCCCGGGGACAGGGGGCGTAGAGACCCAGTACTTC. It yields the protein CASSPGTGGVETQYF.

The chain combines TRBV5-1 with TRBJ1-2, with TRBD1 identical over 7 bases. CDR3 size: 16 residues. Per the germline V gene, CDR1 is SGHRS and CDR2 is YFSETQ. With 0 bases clipped from V and 3 bases from J, the junction kept 8 bases outside the gene matches. The CDR3 spells CASSLAPRTGDYGYTF. DNA for the CDR3: TGCGCCAGCAGCTTGGCCCCACGGACAGGTGACTATGGCTACACCTTC.

The chain couples TRBV5-1 to TRBJ2-1, with 9 nucleotides matching TRBD1. Germline lookup yields CDR1 SGHRS and CDR2 YFSETQ. There are 15 residues in the CDR3. V dropped 1 base and J dropped 9; count of bases not matched to a gene: 8. The CDR3 spells CASSLIRTGDTEQFF. The DNA of the CDR3 is TGCGCCAGCAGCTTGATAAGGACAGGGGATACTGAGCAGTTCTTC.

This chain links TRBV6-5 with TRBJ2-7, with TRBD1 as a possible D gene (6 bases). The CDR3 is 15 amino acids. Germline V gene data show CDR1 as MNHEY and CDR2 as SVGAGI. Trimming took 6 bases from V and 0 from J, leaving 15 bases between them. The CDR3 region is CASSRDPGASYEQYF. Written as DNA, the CDR3 is TGTGCCAGCAGCCGGGACCCAGGGGCCTCCTACGAGCAGTACTTC.